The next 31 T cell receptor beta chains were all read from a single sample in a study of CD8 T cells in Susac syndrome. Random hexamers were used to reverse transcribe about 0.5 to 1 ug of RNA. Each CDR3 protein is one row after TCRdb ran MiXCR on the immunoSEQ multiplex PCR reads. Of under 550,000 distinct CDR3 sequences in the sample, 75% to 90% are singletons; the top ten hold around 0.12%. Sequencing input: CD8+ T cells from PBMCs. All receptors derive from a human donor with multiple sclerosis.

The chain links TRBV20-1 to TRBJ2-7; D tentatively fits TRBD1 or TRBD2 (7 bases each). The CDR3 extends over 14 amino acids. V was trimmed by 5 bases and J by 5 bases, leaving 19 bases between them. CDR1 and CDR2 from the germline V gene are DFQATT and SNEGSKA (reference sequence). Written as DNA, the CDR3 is TGCAGTGCTCCAGGGGGGGCTGCTGGGGACGAGCAGTACTTC. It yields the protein CSAPGGAAGDEQYF.

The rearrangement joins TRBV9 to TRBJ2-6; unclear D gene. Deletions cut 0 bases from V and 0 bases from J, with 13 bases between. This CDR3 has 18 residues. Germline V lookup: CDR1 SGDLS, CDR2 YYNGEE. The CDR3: CASSVARKVSSGANVLTF. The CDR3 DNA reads TGTGCCAGCAGCGTAGCTCGAAAGGTGAGCTCTGGGGCCAACGTCCTGACTTTC.

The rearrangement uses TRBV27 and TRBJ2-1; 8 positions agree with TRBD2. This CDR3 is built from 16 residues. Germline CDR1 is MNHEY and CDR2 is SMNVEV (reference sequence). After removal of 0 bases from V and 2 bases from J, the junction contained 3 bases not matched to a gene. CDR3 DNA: TGTGCCAGCAGTTTATCCAGCGGGAGCGCCTACAATGAGCAGTTCTTC. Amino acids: CASSLSSGSAYNEQFF.

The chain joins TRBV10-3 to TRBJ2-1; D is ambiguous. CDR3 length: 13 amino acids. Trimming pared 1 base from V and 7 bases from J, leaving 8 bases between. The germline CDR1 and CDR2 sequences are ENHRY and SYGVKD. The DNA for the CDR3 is TGTGCCATCAGTGAGTTGGGTTGGAATGAGCAGTTCTTC. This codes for CAISELGWNEQFF.

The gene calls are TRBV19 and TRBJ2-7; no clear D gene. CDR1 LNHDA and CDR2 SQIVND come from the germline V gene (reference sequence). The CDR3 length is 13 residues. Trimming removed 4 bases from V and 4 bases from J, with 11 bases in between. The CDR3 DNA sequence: TGTGCCAGTAGTAATAGGAAGGATTACGAGCAGTACTTC. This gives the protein CASSNRKDYEQYF.

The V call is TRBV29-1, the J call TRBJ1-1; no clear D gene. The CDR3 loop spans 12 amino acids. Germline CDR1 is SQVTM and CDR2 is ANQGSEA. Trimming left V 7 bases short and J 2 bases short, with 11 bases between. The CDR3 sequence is CSGIMANTEAFF. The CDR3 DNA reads TGCAGCGGTATTATGGCAAACACTGAAGCTTTCTTT.

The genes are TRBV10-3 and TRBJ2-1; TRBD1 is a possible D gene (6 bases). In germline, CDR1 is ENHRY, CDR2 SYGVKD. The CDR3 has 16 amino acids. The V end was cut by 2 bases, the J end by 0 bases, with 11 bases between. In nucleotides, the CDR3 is TGTGCCATCAGTGAGAGGACAGAGAGCTCCTACAATGAGCAGTTCTTC. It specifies CAISERTESSYNEQFF.

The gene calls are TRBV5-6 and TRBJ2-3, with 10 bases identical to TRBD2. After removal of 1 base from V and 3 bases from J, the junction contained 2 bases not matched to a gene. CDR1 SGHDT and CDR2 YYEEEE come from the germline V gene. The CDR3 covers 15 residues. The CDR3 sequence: CASSLWTSGTDTQYF. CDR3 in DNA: TGTGCCAGCAGCTTGTGGACTAGCGGAACAGATACGCAGTATTTT.

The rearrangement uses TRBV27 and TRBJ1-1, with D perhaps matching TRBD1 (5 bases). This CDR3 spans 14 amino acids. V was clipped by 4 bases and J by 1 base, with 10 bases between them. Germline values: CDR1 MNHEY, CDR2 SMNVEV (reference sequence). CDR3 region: CASSWGVENTEAFF. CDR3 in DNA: TGTGCCAGCAGTTGGGGGGTGGAGAACACTGAAGCTTTCTTT.

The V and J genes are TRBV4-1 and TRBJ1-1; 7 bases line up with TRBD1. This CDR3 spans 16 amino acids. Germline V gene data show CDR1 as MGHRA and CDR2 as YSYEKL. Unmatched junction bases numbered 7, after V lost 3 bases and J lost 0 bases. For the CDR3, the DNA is TGCGCCAGCAGCCATGCGGGACAGTTCATGAACACTGAAGCTTTCTTT. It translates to CASSHAGQFMNTEAFF.

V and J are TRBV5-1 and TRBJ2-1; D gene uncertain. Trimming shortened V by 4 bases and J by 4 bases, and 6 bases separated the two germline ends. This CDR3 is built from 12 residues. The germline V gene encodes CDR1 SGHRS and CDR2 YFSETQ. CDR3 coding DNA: TGCGCCAGCAGCGAAGCTTACAATGAGCAGTTCTTC. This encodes CASSEAYNEQFF. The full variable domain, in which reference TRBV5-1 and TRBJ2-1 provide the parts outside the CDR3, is KAGVTQTPRYLIKTRGQQVTLSCSPISGHRSVSWYQQTPGQGLQFLFEYFSETQRNKGNFPGRFSGRQFSNSRSEMNVSTLELGDSALYLCASSEAYNEQFFGPGTRLTVL.

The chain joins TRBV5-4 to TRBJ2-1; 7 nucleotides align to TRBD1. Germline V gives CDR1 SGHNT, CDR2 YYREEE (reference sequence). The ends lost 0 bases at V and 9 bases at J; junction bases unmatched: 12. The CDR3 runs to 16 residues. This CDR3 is CASSLAVGGIFSEQFF. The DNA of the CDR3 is TGTGCCAGCAGCTTGGCCGTAGGGGGCATATTTAGTGAGCAGTTCTTC. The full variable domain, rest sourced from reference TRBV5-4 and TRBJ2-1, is ETGVTQSPTHLIKTRGQQVTLRCSSQSGHNTVSWYQQALGQGPQFIFQYYREEENGRGNFPPRFSGLQFPNYSSELNVNALELDDSALYLCASSLAVGGIFSEQFFGPGTRLTVL.

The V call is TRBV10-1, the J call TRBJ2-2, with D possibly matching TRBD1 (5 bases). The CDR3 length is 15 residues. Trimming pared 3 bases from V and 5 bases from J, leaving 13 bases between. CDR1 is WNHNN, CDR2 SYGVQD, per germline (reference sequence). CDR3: CASSDGRVMTGELFF. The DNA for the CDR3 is TGCGCCAGCAGTGACGGCAGGGTTATGACCGGGGAGCTGTTTTTT.

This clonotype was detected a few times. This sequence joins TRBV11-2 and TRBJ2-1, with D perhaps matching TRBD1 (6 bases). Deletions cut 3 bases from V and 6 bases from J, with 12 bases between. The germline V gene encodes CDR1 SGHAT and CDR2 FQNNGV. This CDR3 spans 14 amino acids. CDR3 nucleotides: TGTGCCAGCAGCTTGGGGGCACTACCCAATGAGCAGTTCTTC. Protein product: CASSLGALPNEQFF.

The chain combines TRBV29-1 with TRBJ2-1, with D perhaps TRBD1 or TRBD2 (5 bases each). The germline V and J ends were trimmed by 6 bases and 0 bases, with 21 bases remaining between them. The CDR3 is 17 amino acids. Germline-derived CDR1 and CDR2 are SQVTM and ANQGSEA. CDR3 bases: TGCAGCGTAACCGGGACCACACCCGGGAACTCCTACAATGAGCAGTTCTTC. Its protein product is CSVTGTTPGNSYNEQFF.

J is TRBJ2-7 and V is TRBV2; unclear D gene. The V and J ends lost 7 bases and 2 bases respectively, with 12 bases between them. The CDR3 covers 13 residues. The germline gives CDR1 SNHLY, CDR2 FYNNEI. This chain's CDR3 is CASNLDKTYEQYF. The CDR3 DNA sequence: TGTGCCAGCAACCTCGACAAAACCTACGAGCAGTACTTC.

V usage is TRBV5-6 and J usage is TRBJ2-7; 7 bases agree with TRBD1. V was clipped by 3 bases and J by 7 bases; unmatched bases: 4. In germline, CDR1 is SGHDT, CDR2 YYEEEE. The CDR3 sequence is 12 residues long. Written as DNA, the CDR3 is TGTGCCAGCAGCTGCTGGGACAGAGAGCAGTACTTC. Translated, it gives CASSCWDREQYF.

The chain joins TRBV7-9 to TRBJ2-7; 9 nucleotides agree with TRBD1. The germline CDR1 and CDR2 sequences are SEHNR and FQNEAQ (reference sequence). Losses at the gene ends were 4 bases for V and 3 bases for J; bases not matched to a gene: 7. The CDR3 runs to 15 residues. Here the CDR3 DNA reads TGTGCCAGCAGCTCCTTACAGGGGGCGCGCTACGAGCAGTACTTC. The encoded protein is CASSSLQGARYEQYF.

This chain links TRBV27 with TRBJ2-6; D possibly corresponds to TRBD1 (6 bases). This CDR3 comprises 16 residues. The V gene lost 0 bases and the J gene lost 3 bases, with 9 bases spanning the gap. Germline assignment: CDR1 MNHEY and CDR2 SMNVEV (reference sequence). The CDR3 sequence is CASSLSGGYGANVLTF. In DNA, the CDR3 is TGTGCCAGCAGTTTATCTGGGGGCTATGGGGCCAACGTCCTGACTTTC.

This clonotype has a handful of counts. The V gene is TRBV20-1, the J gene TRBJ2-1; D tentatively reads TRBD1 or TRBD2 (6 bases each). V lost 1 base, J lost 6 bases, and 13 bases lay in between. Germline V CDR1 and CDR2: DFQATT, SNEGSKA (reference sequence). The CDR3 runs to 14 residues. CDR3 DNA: TGCAGTGCTAGAGCCCCGGAGGGGGGCAATGAGCAGTTCTTC. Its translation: CSARAPEGGNEQFF.

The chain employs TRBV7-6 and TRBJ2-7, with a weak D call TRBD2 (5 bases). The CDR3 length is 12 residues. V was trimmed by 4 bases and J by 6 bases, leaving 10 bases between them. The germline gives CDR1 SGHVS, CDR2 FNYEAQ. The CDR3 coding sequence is TGTGCCAGCAGCTCTAGGACTCCCGAGCAGTACTTC. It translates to CASSSRTPEQYF.

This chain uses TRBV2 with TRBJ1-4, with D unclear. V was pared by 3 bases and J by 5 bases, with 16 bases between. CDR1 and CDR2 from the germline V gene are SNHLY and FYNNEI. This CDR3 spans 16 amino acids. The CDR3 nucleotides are TGTGCCAGCAGTGAGGACGTCCAGAGGATCAATGAAAAACTGTTTTTT. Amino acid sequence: CASSEDVQRINEKLFF.

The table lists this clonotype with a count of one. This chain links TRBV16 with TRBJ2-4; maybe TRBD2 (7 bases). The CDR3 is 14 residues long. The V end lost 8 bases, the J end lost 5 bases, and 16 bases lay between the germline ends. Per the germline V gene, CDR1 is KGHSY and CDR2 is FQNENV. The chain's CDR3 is CASSPGAGENIQYF. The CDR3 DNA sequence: TGTGCCAGCTCGCCGGGGGCGGGAGAAAACATTCAGTACTTC.

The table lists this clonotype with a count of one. CDR3 protein: CASSLSGTAAQETQYF. In nucleotides, the CDR3 is TGTGCCAGCAGCTTATCCGGGACAGCAGCTCAAGAGACCCAGTACTTC. The rearrangement joins TRBV7-2 to TRBJ2-5; the match to TRBD1 covers 7 bases. V lost 2 bases to trimming and J lost 2 bases; unmatched junction nucleotides: 8. Germline values: CDR1 SGHTA, CDR2 FQGNSA. The CDR3 length is 16 residues.

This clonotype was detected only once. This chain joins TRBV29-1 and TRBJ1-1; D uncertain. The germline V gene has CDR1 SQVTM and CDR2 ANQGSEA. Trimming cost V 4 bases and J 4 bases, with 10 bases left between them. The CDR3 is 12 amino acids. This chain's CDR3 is CSVGVAGTEAFF. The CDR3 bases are TGCAGCGTTGGGGTAGCGGGCACTGAAGCTTTCTTT.

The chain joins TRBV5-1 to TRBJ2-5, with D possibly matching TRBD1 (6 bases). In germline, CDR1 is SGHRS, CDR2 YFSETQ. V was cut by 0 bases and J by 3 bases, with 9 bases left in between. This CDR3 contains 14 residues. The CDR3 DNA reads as TGCGCCAGCAGCTTGGAGGCAGGGGAAGAGACCCAGTACTTC. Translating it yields CASSLEAGEETQYF.

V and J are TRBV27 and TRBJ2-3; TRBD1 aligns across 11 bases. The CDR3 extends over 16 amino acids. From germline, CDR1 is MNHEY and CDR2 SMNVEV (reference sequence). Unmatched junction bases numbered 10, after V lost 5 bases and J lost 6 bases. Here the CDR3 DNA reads TGTGCCAGCAGTCCTCACGGACAGGGGGCGGCGGATACGCAGTATTTT. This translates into CASSPHGQGAADTQYF.

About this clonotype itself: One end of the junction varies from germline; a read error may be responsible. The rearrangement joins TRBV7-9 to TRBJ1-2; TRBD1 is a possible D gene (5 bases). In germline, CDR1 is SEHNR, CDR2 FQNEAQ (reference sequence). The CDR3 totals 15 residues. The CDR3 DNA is TGCGCCAGCAGCTTAGAAAGCGAGGGGTCTGGCGGCTACACCTTC. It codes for CASSLESEGSGGYTF.

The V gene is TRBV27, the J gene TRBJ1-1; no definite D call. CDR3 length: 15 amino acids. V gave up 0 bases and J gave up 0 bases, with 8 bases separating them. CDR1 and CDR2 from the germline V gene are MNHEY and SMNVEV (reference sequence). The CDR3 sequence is CASSLSQRMNTEAFF. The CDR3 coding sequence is TGTGCCAGCAGTTTATCACAGAGGATGAACACTGAAGCTTTCTTT.

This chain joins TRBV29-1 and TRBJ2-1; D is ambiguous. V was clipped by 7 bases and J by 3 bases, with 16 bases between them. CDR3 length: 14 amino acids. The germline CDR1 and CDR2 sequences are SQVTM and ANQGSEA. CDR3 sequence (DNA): TGCAGCGCCAACTTCTGGACGGACTACAATGAGCAGTTCTTC. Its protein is CSANFWTDYNEQFF.

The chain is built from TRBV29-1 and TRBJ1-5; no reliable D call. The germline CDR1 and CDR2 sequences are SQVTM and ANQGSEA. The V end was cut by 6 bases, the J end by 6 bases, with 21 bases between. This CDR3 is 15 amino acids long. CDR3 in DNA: TGCAGCGTGAATGTGTTTTCCCAGTATCCTCAGCCCCAGCATTTT. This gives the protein CSVNVFSQYPQPQHF. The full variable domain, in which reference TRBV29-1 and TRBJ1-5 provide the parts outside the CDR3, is SAVISQKPSRDICQRGTSLTIQCQVDSQVTMMFWYRQQPGQSLTLIATANQGSEATYESGFVIDKFPISRPNLTFSTLTVSNMSPEDSSIYLCSVNVFSQYPQPQHFGDGTRLSIL.